Described below is a single T cell receptor (beta chain) sequence and its context. Its antigen is still unknown. Germline CDR1 is SGHRS and CDR2 is YFSETQ. Trimming cost V 1 base and J 11 bases, with 15 bases left between them. This CDR3 is built from 13 residues. Libraries were prepared by immunoSEQ multiplex PCR; TCRdb keeps only in-frame clonotypes and omits some of them. The sample lists about 130,000 clones, about 90% seen once, with about 6.6% in the top ten. These data originate in a study of cytomegalovirus exposure and HLA in healthy donors. On the study more broadly: The approximately 120 validation repertoires were reported in a later analysis to have been generated on the same platform as the approximately 600 first-cohort repertoires. Study-level results: The authors enumerated over 150 TCR beta chains as linked to cytomegalovirus.

The material sequenced was PBMCs. This TCR was sampled from a woman in her 30s in good health and CMV-seropositive. The rearrangement joins TRBV5-1 to TRBJ1-1; possible D gene TRBD1, 5 bases. For the CDR3, the DNA is TGCGCCAGCAGCTTGCAGGGTAGGGTGAAGGCTTTCTTT. It specifies CASSLQGRVKAFF.